A selection of T cell receptor beta chains follows, all from one sample in a study of blood T cell repertoires in COVID-19. Some clones are missing from TCRdb's copy, which holds only in-frame ones; the method was immunoSEQ multiplex PCR. The table has fewer than 200,000 clones, approximately 86% seen once; the top ten hold around 8.6%. Sequenced: peripheral blood. All receptors derive from a middle-aged man with active or convalescent COVID-19. The CDR3 runs from the conserved cysteine through the conserved F or W. The D gene is left open where the match is weak. Clone size is shown for a subset of rows, as once, few, many or a class of expanded clone.

CDR3 | DNA | J | V | size | length | D
CASSVDRNDGYTF | TGTGCCAGCAGCGTCGACAGAAACGATGGCTACACCTTC | TRBJ1-2 | TRBV9 | - | 13 | -
CASSSPGHYNTDTQYF | TGTGCCAGCAGTTCCCCGGGACACTATAACACAGATACGCAGTATTTT | TRBJ2-3 | TRBV27 | - | 16 | -
CASSQGHGNTEAFF | TGTGCCAGCAGCCAAGGACACGGGAACACTGAAGCTTTCTTT | TRBJ1-1 | TRBV3-1/TRBV3-2 | - | 14 | -
CASSQLDGTGNSNQPQHF | TGCGCCAGCAGTCAACTAGATGGGACAGGGAATAGCAATCAGCCCCAGCATTTT | TRBJ1-5 | TRBV23-1 | - | 18 | TRBD1
CAWSVPQANQPQHF | TGTGCCTGGAGTGTACCACAGGCTAATCAGCCCCAGCATTTT | TRBJ1-5 | TRBV30 | - | 14 | -
CASLRAGVGNEQFF | TGTGCCTCCCTTAGGGCAGGGGTGGGTAATGAGCAGTTCTTC | TRBJ2-1 | TRBV7-9 | - | 14 | -
CASSLSSGLGNEQFF | TGCGCCAGCAGCTTGTCTAGCGGGCTGGGGAATGAGCAGTTCTTC | TRBJ2-1 | TRBV5-1 | - | 15 | TRBD2
CASSLARTGNTGELFF | TGTGCCAGCAGCTTGGCCAGGACAGGGAACACCGGGGAGCTGTTTTTT | TRBJ2-2 | TRBV5-4 | - | 16 | TRBD1
CASSFLWNTGELFF | TGTGCCAGCAGCTTCTTATGGAACACCGGGGAGCTGTTTTTT | TRBJ2-2 | TRBV5-5 | - | 14 | -
CASSRQGTEAFF | TGTGCCAGTAGTCGACAGGGAACTGAAGCTTTCTTT | TRBJ1-1 | TRBV19 | - | 12 | TRBD1
CATNSRDKGSNEQFF | TGTGCCACCAATTCCCGGGACAAAGGCTCCAATGAGCAGTTCTTC | TRBJ2-1 | TRBV24-1 | - | 15 | -
CASSQGQASNGYTF | TGTGCCAGCAGCCAAGGACAGGCCTCAAATGGCTACACCTTC | TRBJ1-2 | TRBV27 | - | 14 | TRBD1
CASSPRTGEQNGYTF | TGTGCCAGCAGCCCACGAACCGGGGAACAGAATGGCTACACCTTC | TRBJ1-2 | TRBV21-1 | - | 15 | -
CASSDHTPKTNEQFF | TGTGCCAGCAGCGACCATACGCCAAAGACAAATGAGCAGTTCTTC | TRBJ2-1 | TRBV6-1 | - | 15 | -
CAWSGTGGVSPLHF | TGTGCCTGGAGTGGGACAGGGGGAGTCTCACCCCTCCACTTT | TRBJ1-6 | TRBV30 | - | 14 | TRBD1
CASIEGSSRVSEKLFF | TGTGCCAGCATTGAAGGATCAAGCAGGGTCAGTGAAAAACTGTTTTTT | TRBJ1-4 | TRBV28 | - | 16 | -
CATSQGGPAETQYF | TGTGCCACCAGTCAGGGGGGCCCGGCGGAGACCCAGTACTTC | TRBJ2-5 | TRBV24-1 | - | 14 | -
CASTLAARGETQYF | TGTGCCAGCACTCTCGCGGCTCGGGGAGAGACCCAGTACTTC | TRBJ2-5 | TRBV6-5 | - | 14 | -
CASSPRTRTTDTQYF | TGCGCCAGCAGCCCCCGGACTAGAACCACAGATACGCAGTATTTT | TRBJ2-3 | TRBV5-1 | - | 15 | TRBD2
CASSQEERGGPTGELFF | TGTGCCAGCAGCCAGGAAGAGCGGGGGGGCCCCACCGGGGAGCTGTTTTTT | TRBJ2-2 | TRBV4-2 | - | 17 | TRBD2
CASSQSPGQGNYEQYF | TGCGCCAGCAGCCAAAGTCCGGGACAGGGGAACTACGAGCAGTACTTC | TRBJ2-7 | TRBV4-3 | - | 16 | TRBD1
CASSLDSMTAYYGYTF | TGTGCCAGCAGCTTGGACAGCATGACGGCATACTATGGCTACACCTTC | TRBJ1-2 | TRBV7-2 | - | 16 | -
CATSDYSNYGYTF | TGTGCCACCAGTGATTACTCTAACTATGGCTACACCTTC | TRBJ1-2 | TRBV24-1 | once | 13 | -
CASSLGYRETQYF | TGTGCCAGCAGCTTAGGATACAGGGAGACCCAGTACTTC | TRBJ2-5 | TRBV11-3 | - | 13 | -
CASSPQGVEQFF | TGCGCCAGCAGTCCCCAGGGGGTAGAGCAGTTCTTC | TRBJ2-1 | TRBV10-1 | - | 12 | TRBD1
CASTRDYSTDTQYF | TGCGCCAGCACCCGGGACTATAGCACAGATACGCAGTATTTT | TRBJ2-3 | TRBV5-1 | - | 14 | TRBD2
CASRGQGSTEAFF | TGTGCCAGCAGGGGACAGGGATCGACTGAAGCTTTCTTT | TRBJ1-1 | TRBV6-6 | - | 13 | TRBD1
CASSPWGVAGVSDTQYF | TGTGCCAGCAGTCCCTGGGGGGTAGCGGGAGTCTCAGATACGCAGTATTTT | TRBJ2-3 | TRBV6-6 | - | 17 | TRBD2
CASSLWNRVREQYF | TGTGCCAGCAGTTTATGGAACAGGGTTCGCGAGCAGTACTTC | TRBJ2-7 | TRBV27 | - | 14 | -
CASSSPGTDMNTEAFF | TGTGCCAGCAGTTCCCCCGGGACAGATATGAACACTGAAGCTTTCTTT | TRBJ1-1 | TRBV28 | - | 16 | TRBD1
CSGRGGQGDIGELFF | TGCAGCGGGAGAGGAGGACAGGGGGATATCGGGGAGCTGTTTTTT | TRBJ2-2 | TRBV29-1 | - | 15 | TRBD1